Sequencing of this T cell receptor beta chain was carried out in a study of control samples from healthy donors and cancer patients. After removal of 0 bases from V and 7 bases from J, the junction contained 15 bases not matched to a gene. Germline CDR1 SGDLS, CDR2 YYNGEE. This CDR3 comprises 18 residues. TCRdb keeps only in-frame clones here, not all; method: immunoSEQ multiplex PCR. The sample comprises 150,000 to 200,000 clones, around 88% of which are singletons, and approximately 1.7% rests with the top ten. The receptor's source is a man aged 18 to 30 in good health. The gene calls are TRBV9 and TRBJ2-3, with TRBD2 matching 9 bases. The specimen sequenced was blood. The chain's CDR3 is CASSVGPGQRGATNTQYF. For the CDR3, the DNA is TGTGCCAGCAGCGTAGGCCCGGGCCAGCGGGGGGCCACGAATACGCAGTATTTT.